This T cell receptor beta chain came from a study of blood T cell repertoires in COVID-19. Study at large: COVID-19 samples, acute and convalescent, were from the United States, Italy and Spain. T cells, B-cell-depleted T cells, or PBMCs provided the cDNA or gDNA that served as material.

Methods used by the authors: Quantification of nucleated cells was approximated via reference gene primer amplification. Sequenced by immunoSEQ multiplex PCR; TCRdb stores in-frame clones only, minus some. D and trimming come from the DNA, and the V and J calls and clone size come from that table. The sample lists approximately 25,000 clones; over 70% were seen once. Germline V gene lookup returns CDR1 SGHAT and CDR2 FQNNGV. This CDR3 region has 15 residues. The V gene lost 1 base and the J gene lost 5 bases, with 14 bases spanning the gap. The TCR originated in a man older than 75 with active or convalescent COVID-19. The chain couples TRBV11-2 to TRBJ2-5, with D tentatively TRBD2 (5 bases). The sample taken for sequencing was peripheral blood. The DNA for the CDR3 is TGTGCCAGCAGCTTAGGGTCTCTAGCAACCGAGACCCAGTACTTC. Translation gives CASSLGSLATETQYF.